This T cell receptor (beta chain) is drawn from a study of blood T cell repertoires in COVID-19. Study information: T cells, B-cell-depleted T cells, or PBMCs provided the cDNA or gDNA that served as material.

Germline CDR1 reads LGHDT; CDR2 reads YNNKEL (reference sequence). The CDR3 spans 17 residues. V lost 3 bases and J lost 2; bases outside the gene matches: 12. This clone has only a few counts. Participant age was roughly 18 to 89 years, and participants resided in approximately 25 US areas. Cohort allocation depended upon clinical history that participants reported. Before being deemed recovered, Cohort 3 donors had two negative PCRs, clearance, or symptom resolution. The repertoire was sequenced with immunoSEQ multiplex PCR; TCRdb's copy has only in-frame clones and lacks some. The table has fewer than 350,000 clones, around 85% seen once.

This chain connects TRBV3-1 (or the pseudogene TRBV3-2) to TRBJ1-2; 7 nucleotides align to TRBD1. This TCR came from a man aged 25-40 years who had recovered from COVID-19. Specimen: PBMCs or T cells enriched from blood (not recorded which). The DNA for the CDR3 is TGTGCCAGCAGCCAGGCGACCGGGACAGAAACGAACTATGGCTACACCTTC. It is translated as CASSQATGTETNYGYTF.